The source of this T cell receptor (beta chain) is a study of PD-1 blockade in classical Hodgkin lymphoma (dated by TCRdb to 2018 to 2021). Some background on the complete study: Nivolumab dosing was 3 mg/kg intravenously every 2 weeks, continuing until either disease progression or unacceptable toxicity. The study used CyTOF and TCR beta sequencing to define a peripheral blood immune signature of response to PD-1 blockade in classical Hodgkin lymphoma.

Genomic DNA was extracted with the Qiagen DNeasy kit from unsorted PBMCs and from negatively selected CD4+ and CD8+ fractions. TCR beta CDR3 regions were subjected to amplification by immunoSEQ multiplex PCR with primers that anneal to V and J segments. A synthetic immune receptor repertoire was used to minimize amplification bias, and remaining bias was computationally removed after sequencing. Concerning the study's data processing: Repertoire diversity was quantified as the Shannon entropy index using custom Python scripts. Unsorted, CD4+ and CD8+ repertoires were analyzed separately, except for combined analyses in which CD4+ and CD8+ sequences were merged in silico. A clone counted as expanded when the clone's frequency after treatment rose at least 2-fold relative to C1D1, and clones undetected at baseline were given a pseudocount of 0.5. Singleton clones were defined as clones with 0 or 1 copy at C1D1, and non-singleton clones were defined as clones with 2 or more copies. By matching protein sequences in sorted samples from the same patient, clones expanded in unsorted samples were annotated as CD4+, CD8+ or unknown. Diversity changes from C1D1 to C4D1 were tested in paired samples using Wilcoxon tests. Held by TCRdb, this immuneACCESS table contains in-frame sequences only and omits some clones. Under half of the omission traces to an unresolved V gene where checked; the cause of the rest is unknown. For V, J and clone size, that table is used; D and trimming come from the DNA. The sample table contains around 30,000 clones; only one count was recorded for around 77% of them. The biggest ten clones account for about 17% of the sample.

A note on this clone: The clone's antigen remains unknown. Base qualities are not at hand, and no much larger clone is one base apart.

The time point label corresponds to: cycle 4 day 1 (C4D1), after five to seven weeks of nivolumab. All trial patients had relapsed after autologous stem cell transplantation, with cohorts A, B and C differing in prior brentuximab vedotin exposure. A total of roughly 57 patients with relapsed/refractory classical Hodgkin lymphoma made up the trial cohort, and each patient's best overall response was complete response, partial response or progressive disease. In the multi-cohort phase II CheckMate 205 trial, trial patients received single-agent nivolumab. An independent review committee assessed best overall response using the 2007 International Working Group response criteria. Trial PBMCs were obtained immediately prior to nivolumab initiation (C1D1) and on therapy at cycle 2 day 1 and cycle 4 day 1. After peripheral blood was drawn into 8 mL Vacutainer Cell Preparation Tubes, PBMCs were isolated by centrifugation and then cryopreserved.

The study at large found these results: Trial patients with a complete response had baseline diversity similar to that of newly diagnosed patients, while partial responders and progressors had significantly lower diversity. Patients starting nivolumab less than 1 year after ASCT had lower diversity and were excluded from later analyses to avoid confounding by immune reconstitution. CD4+ but not CD8+ TCR diversity rose significantly by C4D1 (p=0.0027 vs p=0.16), most apparent in complete responders (p=0.02). The study was limited to a single clinical trial cohort, and causes of repertoire differences, possibly disease activity or prior therapy, remained undefined. Baseline TCR diversity was reported to be lower in newly diagnosed patients than in healthy donors, and even lower in relapsed/refractory patients.

The V and J ends are trimmed by 3 bases and 1 base, leaving 8 bases between them. There are 14 amino acids in the CDR3, from cysteine to phenylalanine inclusive. The read is trimmed to its CDR3 DNA, 42 bases read in frame from base 1. CDR1 and CDR2, looked up from the germline V gene, are KGHSH and LQKENI. The source was peripheral blood mononuclear cells (PBMCs), collected before the fourth cycle of nivolumab. The TCR sequence derives from a human donor with classical Hodgkin lymphoma. This chain joins TRBV18 to TRBJ2-3; no D segment can be confidently identified. In nucleotide form, the sequence is TGTGCCAGCTCACCCCCGGACCGCACAGATACGCAGTATTTT. Protein translation: CASSPPDRTDTQYF.